The T cell receptor beta chain described here comes from a study of identical twins. Study outcomes and limitations: An excess of low generation probability was shown by twin-shared out-of-frame alpha sequences. Not following the same donors, the study drew its conclusions from cross-sectional statistical analysis. Zero-insertion analyses might be partly confounded by invariant T cells like MAIT and iNKT.

TCRdb fed the 5' RACE reads into MiXCR, producing one record per CDR3 protein. This sample carries 550,000 to 700,000 distinct CDR3 sequences, 9.6% of them seen once, and the ten largest clones take 2.5% to 3.5%. V gave up 3 bases and J gave up 3 bases; unmatched junction bases: 3. Germline-derived CDR1 and CDR2 are SQVTM and ANQGSEA. CDR3 size: 14 residues. All of the donors were Caucasians in good health. This clonotype was recorded many times. Its cognate antigen is unknown. A further study also used this sample, focusing on yellow fever vaccine responses in identical twins.

Material: PBMCs. The J gene is TRBJ2-1, the V gene TRBV29-1; 9 nucleotides agree with TRBD1. This TCR was sampled from a woman in her late teens or twenties in good health. CDR3 nucleotides: TGCAGCGTTGATGGACAGGGGCTCTACAATGAGCAGTTCTTC. Translation gives CSVDGQGLYNEQFF.